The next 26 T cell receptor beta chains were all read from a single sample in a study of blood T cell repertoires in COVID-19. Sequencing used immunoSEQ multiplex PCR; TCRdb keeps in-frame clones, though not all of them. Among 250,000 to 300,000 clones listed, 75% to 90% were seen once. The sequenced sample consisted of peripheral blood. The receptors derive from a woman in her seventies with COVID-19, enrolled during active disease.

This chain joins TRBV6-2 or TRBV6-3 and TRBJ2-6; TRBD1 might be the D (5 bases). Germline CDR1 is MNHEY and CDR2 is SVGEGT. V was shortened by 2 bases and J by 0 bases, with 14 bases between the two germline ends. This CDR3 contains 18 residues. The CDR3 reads CASSYEWGSSSGANVLTF. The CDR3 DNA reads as TGTGCCAGCAGTTACGAGTGGGGCTCTAGCTCTGGGGCCAACGTCCTGACTTTC.

The CDR3 DNA sequence: TGTGCCAGCAGCCAAGGGACAGGACTTAACTATGGCTACACCTTC. Its translation is CASSQGTGLNYGYTF. V and J are TRBV5-8 and TRBJ1-2; TRBD1 agrees at 8 bases. With 4 bases clipped from V and 1 base from J, the junction kept 6 bases outside the gene matches. Germline CDR1 and CDR2: SGHTS and YDEGEE. CDR3 length equals 15 residues. Full variable domain (outside the CDR3, taken from reference TRBV5-8 and TRBJ1-2): EAGVTQSPTHLIKTRGQQATLRCSPISGHTSVYWYQQALGLGLQFLLWYDEGEERNRGNFPPRFSGRQFPNYSSELNVNALELEDSALYLCASSQGTGLNYGYTFGSGTRLTVV.

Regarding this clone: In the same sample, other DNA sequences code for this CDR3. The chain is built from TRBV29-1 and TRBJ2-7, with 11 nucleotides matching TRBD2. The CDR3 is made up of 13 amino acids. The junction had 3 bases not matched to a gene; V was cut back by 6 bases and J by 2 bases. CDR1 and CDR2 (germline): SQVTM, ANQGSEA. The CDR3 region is CSVGTSGTYEQYF. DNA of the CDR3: TGCAGCGTGGGGACTAGCGGTACCTACGAGCAGTACTTC.

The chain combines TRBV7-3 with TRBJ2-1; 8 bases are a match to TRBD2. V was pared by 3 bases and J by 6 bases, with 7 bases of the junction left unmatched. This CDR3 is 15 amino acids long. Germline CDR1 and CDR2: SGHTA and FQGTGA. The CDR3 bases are TGTGCCAGCAGCTTTAGCGGGACGGAGGGCAATGAGCAGTTCTTC. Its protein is CASSFSGTEGNEQFF.

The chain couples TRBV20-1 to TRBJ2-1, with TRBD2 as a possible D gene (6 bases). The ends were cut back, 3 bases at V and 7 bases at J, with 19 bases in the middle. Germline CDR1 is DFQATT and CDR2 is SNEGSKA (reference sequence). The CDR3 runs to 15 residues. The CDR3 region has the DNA TGCAGTGCTAGTAAGGAGACTAGTCGTTTTAATGAGCAGTTCTTC. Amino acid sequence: CSASKETSRFNEQFF.

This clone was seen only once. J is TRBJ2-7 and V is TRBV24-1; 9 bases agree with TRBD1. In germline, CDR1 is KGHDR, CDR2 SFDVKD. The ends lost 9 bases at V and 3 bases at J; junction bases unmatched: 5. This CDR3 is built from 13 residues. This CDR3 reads CATEQGQGYEQYF. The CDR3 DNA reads TGTGCCACCGAGCAGGGACAGGGCTACGAGCAGTACTTC.

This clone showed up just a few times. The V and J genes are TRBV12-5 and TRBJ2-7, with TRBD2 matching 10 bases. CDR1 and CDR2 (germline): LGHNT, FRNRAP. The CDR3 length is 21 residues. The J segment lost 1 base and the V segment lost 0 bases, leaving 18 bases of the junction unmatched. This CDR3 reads CASGLVLPPASGRDISYEQYF. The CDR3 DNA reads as TGTGCTAGTGGTTTGGTACTCCCCCCGGCTAGCGGGAGAGACATATCCTACGAGCAGTACTTC.

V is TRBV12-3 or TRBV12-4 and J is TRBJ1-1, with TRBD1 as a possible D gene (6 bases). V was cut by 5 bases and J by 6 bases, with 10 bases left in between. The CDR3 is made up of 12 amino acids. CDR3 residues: CASSQQGPEAFF. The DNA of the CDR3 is TGTGCCAGCAGTCAACAGGGTCCTGAAGCTTTCTTT.

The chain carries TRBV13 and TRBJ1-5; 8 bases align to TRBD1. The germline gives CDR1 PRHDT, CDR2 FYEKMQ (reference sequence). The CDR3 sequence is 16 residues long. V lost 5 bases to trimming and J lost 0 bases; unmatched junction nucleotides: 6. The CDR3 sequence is CASSQTTGDSNQPQHF. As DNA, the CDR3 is TGTGCCAGCAGCCAAACGACAGGGGATAGCAATCAGCCCCAGCATTTT.

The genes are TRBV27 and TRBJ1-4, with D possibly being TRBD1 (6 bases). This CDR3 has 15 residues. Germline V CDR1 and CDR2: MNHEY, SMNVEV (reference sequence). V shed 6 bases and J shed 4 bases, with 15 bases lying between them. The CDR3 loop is CASSGPGVGNEKLFF. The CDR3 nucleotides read TGTGCCAGCAGCGGACCAGGGGTTGGTAATGAAAAACTGTTTTTT.

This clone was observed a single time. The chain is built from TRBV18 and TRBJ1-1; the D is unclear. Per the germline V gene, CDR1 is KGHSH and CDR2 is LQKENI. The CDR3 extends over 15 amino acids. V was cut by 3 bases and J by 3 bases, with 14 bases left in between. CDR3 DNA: TGTGCCAGCTCACCGCGTGAGGTTGTAGACACTGAAGCTTTCTTT. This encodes CASSPREVVDTEAFF.

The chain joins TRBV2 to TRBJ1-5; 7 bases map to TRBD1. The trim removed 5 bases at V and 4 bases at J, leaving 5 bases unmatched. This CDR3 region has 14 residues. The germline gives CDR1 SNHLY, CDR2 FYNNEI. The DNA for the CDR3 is TGTGCCAGCAGTCCGGACAGGATAAATCAGCCCCAGCATTTT. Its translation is CASSPDRINQPQHF.

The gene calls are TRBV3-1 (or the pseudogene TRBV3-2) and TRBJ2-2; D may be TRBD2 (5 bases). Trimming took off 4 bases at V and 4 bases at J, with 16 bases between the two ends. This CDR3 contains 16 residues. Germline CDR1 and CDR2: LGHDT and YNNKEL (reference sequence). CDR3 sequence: CASSPSGPRGTGELFF. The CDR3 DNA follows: TGTGCCAGCAGCCCGAGCGGACCGCGCGGCACCGGGGAGCTGTTTTTT.

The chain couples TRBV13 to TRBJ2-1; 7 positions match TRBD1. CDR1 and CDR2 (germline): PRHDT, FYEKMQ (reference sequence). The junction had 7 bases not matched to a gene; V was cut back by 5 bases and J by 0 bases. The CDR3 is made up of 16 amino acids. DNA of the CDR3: TGTGCCAGCAGCCCACAGGGGACCCACTCCTACAATGAGCAGTTCTTC. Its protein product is CASSPQGTHSYNEQFF.

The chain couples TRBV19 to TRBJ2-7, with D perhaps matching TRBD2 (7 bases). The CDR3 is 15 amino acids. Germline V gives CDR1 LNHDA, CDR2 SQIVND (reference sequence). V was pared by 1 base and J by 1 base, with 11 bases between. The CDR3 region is CASSIAGGGSYEQYF. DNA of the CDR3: TGTGCCAGTAGTATAGCGGGGGGCGGGTCCTACGAGCAGTACTTC.

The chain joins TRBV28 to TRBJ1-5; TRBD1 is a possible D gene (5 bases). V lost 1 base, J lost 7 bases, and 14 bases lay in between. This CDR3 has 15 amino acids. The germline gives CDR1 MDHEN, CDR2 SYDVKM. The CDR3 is CASSLSGRVGQPQHF. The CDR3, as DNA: TGTGCCAGCAGTTTATCGGGCAGGGTGGGACAGCCCCAGCATTTT.

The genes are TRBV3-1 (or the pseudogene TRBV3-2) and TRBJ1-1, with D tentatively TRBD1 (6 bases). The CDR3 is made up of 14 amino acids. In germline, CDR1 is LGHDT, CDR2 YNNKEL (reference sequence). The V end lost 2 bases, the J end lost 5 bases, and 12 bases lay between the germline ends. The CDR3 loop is CASSQRGGGTEAFF. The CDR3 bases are TGTGCCAGCAGCCAACGGGGAGGGGGTACTGAAGCTTTCTTT.

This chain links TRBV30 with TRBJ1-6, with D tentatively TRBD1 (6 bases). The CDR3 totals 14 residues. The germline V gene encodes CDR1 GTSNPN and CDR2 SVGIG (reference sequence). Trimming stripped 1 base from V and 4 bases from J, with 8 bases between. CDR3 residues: CAWSGDNYNSPLHF. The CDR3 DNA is TGTGCCTGGAGTGGGGACAATTATAATTCACCCCTCCACTTT.

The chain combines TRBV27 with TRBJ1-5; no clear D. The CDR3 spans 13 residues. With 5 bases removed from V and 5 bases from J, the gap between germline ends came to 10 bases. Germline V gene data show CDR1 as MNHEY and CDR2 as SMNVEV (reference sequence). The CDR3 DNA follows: TGTGCCAGCAGTCCCGGGAGGGATCAGCCCCAGCATTTT. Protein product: CASSPGRDQPQHF.

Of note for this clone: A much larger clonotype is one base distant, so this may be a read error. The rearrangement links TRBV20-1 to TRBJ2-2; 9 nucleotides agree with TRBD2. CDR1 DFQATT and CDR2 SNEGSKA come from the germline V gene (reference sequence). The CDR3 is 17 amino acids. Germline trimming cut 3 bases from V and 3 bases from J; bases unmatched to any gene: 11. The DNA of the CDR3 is TGCAGTGCTAGTTGGTTAGGGGTAGCGGGAGACACCGGGGAGCTGTTTTTT. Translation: CSASWLGVAGDTGELFF.

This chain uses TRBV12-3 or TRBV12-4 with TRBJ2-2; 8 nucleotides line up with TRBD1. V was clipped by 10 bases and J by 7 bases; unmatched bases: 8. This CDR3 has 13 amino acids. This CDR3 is CATGQGASGELFF. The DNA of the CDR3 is TGTGCCACCGGGCAGGGGGCAAGCGGGGAGCTGTTTTTT.

CDR3 residues: CASGLGGSSGNTIYF. Written as DNA, the CDR3 is TGTGCTAGTGGTTTAGGGGGAAGCTCTGGAAACACCATATATTTT. J is TRBJ1-3 and V is TRBV12-5; D might be TRBD1 (6 bases). The CDR3 consists of 15 residues. From germline, CDR1 is LGHNT and CDR2 FRNRAP. Trimming stripped 3 bases from V and 0 bases from J, with 9 bases between.

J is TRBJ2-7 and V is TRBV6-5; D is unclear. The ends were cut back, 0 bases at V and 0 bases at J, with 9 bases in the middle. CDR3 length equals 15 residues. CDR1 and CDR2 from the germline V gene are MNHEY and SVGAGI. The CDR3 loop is CASSYSRQLSYEQYF. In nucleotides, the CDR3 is TGTGCCAGCAGTTACTCGAGGCAACTCTCCTACGAGCAGTACTTC.

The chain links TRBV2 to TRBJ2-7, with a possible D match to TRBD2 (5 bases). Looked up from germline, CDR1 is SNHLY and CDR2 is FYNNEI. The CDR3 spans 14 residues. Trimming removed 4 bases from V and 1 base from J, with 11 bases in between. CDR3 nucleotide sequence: TGTGCCAGCAGTGTGCGTCTAGCTTCCTACGAGCAGTACTTC. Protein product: CASSVRLASYEQYF.

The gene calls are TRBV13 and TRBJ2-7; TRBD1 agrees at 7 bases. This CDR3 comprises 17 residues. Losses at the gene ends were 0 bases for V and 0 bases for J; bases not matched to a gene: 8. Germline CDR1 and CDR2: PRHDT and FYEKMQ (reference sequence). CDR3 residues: CASSLGRPDRLSYEQYF. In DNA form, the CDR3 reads TGTGCCAGCAGCTTAGGCCGACCGGACAGGCTCTCCTACGAGCAGTACTTC.

The CDR3 protein is CASTSPGGGRQYF. In DNA, the CDR3 is TGTGCCAGTACCTCACCTGGGGGCGGACGGCAGTACTTC. The V and J genes are TRBV19 and TRBJ2-7; TRBD1 is a possible D gene (6 bases). V shed 7 bases and J shed 9 bases, with 19 bases lying between them. The CDR3 consists of 13 residues. Germline CDR1 reads LNHDA; CDR2 reads SQIVND (reference sequence).